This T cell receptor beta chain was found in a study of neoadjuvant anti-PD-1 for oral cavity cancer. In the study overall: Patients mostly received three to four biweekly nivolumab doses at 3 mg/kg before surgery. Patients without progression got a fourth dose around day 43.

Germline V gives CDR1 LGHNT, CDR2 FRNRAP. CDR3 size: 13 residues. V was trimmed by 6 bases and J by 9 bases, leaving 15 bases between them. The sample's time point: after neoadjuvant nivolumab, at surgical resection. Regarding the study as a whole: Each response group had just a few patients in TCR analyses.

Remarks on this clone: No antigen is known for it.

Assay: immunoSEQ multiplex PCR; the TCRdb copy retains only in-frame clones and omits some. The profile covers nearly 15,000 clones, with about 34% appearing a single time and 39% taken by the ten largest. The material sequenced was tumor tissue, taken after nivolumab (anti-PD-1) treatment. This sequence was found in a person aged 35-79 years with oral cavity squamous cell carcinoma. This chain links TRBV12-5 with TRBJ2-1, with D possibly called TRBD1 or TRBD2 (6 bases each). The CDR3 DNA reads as TGTGCTAGTGGCCGCTGGGGGGCCGGTGAGCAGTTCTTC. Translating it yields CASGRWGAGEQFF.